What follows are 16 T cell receptor beta chains derived from one specimen sequenced in a study of T cell responses to AZD1222 COVID-19 vaccine. Assay: immunoSEQ multiplex PCR; the TCRdb copy retains only in-frame clones and omits some. The repertoire consists of around 84,000 clones, with roughly 88% occurring once and the leading ten covering around a tenth. Sequenced material: peripheral blood, taken on day 0 of MenACWY control vaccination. All receptors come from an adult in good health.

This chain joins TRBV7-9 and TRBJ2-7, with D tentatively TRBD1 or TRBD2 (6 bases each). The CDR3 extends over 14 amino acids. With 4 bases removed from V and 5 bases from J, the gap between germline ends came to 15 bases. Germline V lookup: CDR1 SEHNR, CDR2 FQNEAQ (reference sequence). The CDR3 spells CASSSAVGGNEQYF. The CDR3 region has the DNA TGTGCCAGCAGCTCGGCGGTGGGGGGCAACGAGCAGTACTTC.

In this sample, this clone turned up once. The rearrangement links TRBV6-6 to TRBJ1-2; 7 nucleotides match TRBD1. V trimming: 5 bases; J trimming: 4 bases; junction bases outside the gene matches: 10. The CDR3 is made up of 15 amino acids. CDR1 and CDR2 from the germline V gene are MNHNY and SVGAGI (reference sequence). CDR3 sequence (DNA): TGTGCCAGCAGTCAAACGACAGGGTTGGGCTATGGCTACACCTTC. It encodes CASSQTTGLGYGYTF.

The chain recombines TRBV4-2 with TRBJ2-3, with 10 positions matching TRBD2. Unmatched junction bases numbered 3, after V lost 4 bases and J lost 2 bases. The germline gives CDR1 LGHNA, CDR2 YNFKEQ. The CDR3 spans 15 residues. CDR3 DNA: TGTGCCAGCAGCCCCGGGACTAGCGTCACAGATACGCAGTATTTT. Encoded protein: CASSPGTSVTDTQYF.

The chain combines TRBV6-5 with TRBJ2-3; possibly TRBD1 for D (5 bases). This CDR3 is built from 14 residues. Trimming took off 4 bases at V and 1 base at J, with 9 bases between the two ends. CDR1 is MNHEY, CDR2 SVGAGI, per germline. The CDR3 here is CASSSGFGTDTQYF. CDR3 nucleotides: TGTGCCAGCAGTTCAGGGTTCGGCACAGATACGCAGTATTTT.

The chain recombines TRBV6-2 or TRBV6-3 with TRBJ2-7; D remains ambiguous. The CDR3 spans 13 residues. In germline, CDR1 is MNHEY, CDR2 SVGEGT. Trimming took 1 base from V and 2 from J, leaving 6 bases between them. CDR3 loop: CASSYYRPYEQYF. For the CDR3, the DNA is TGTGCCAGCAGTTACTACCGCCCCTACGAGCAGTACTTC.

The chain combines TRBV6-2 or TRBV6-3 with TRBJ1-6, with D possibly TRBD1 on 5 matching bases. V was cut by 5 bases and J by 13 bases, with 24 bases left in between. Germline CDR1 MNHEY, CDR2 SVGEGT. This CDR3 has 16 amino acids. DNA for the CDR3: TGTGCCAGCAGTCCACTGGGGACGAGAAGATCCACCCCCCTCCACTTT. Translated: CASSPLGTRRSTPLHF.

The V call is TRBV6-5, the J call TRBJ1-2; tentative D call: TRBD1 (5 bases). The germline gives CDR1 MNHEY, CDR2 SVGAGI. The CDR3 length is 13 residues. V was clipped by 5 bases and J by 10 bases, with 17 bases between them. Written as DNA, the CDR3 is TGTGCCAGCAGTCTGCCCGGGGGGGGAGACTACACCTTC. Protein sequence: CASSLPGGGDYTF.

This chain joins TRBV7-8 and TRBJ1-1; perhaps TRBD1 as D (6 bases). Looked up from germline, CDR1 is SGHVS and CDR2 is FQNEAQ. V lost 5 bases and J 10 bases, leaving 20 bases between the germline ends. The CDR3 covers 14 residues. CDR3 DNA sequence: TGTGCCAGCAGCCGAAAAGGGGGGGCAACGGGAGCTTTCTTT. Translation gives CASSRKGGATGAFF.

This clone is a singleton in its sample. The chain is built from TRBV10-3 and TRBJ1-2; possible D gene TRBD1, 5 bases. There are 14 residues in the CDR3. CDR1 and CDR2 (germline): ENHRY, SYGVKD. Between the trimmed V and J ends, which lost 2 bases and 3 bases, there was a span of 10 bases. CDR3 DNA: TGTGCCATCAGTGAGACGACAGAGTACTATGGCTACACCTTC. This gives the protein CAISETTEYYGYTF.

The V call is TRBV15, the J call TRBJ2-1; unclear D gene. Trimming took 7 bases from V and 10 from J, leaving 17 bases between them. This CDR3 is 13 amino acids long. Germline loops: CDR1 LNHNV, CDR2 YYDKDF (reference sequence). CDR3 DNA sequence: TGTGCCACCACGCTTTTATCATCCGGAGAGCAGTTCTTC. Translating gives CATTLLSSGEQFF.

The gene calls are TRBV6-1 and TRBJ2-5; D not resolved. This CDR3 contains 15 residues. V was shortened by 1 base and J by 0 bases, with 9 bases between the two germline ends. Germline assignment: CDR1 MNHNS and CDR2 SASEGT. The CDR3 region has the DNA TGTGCCAGCAGTGAAGGTTCGACCTACCAAGAGACCCAGTACTTC. Its protein product is CASSEGSTYQETQYF.

The rearrangement joins TRBV3-1 (or the pseudogene TRBV3-2) to TRBJ2-2; 10 bases are a match to TRBD1. The CDR3 totals 15 residues. V shed 6 bases, J shed 7 bases, and the junction held 8 bases outside the gene matches. The germline V gene encodes CDR1 LGHDT and CDR2 YNNKEL (reference sequence). CDR3 nucleotides: TGTGCCAGCAGACCGGGACAGGGGATCGGCGGGGAGCTGTTTTTT. Residues: CASRPGQGIGGELFF.

The rearrangement links TRBV6-5 to TRBJ1-2, with 10 nucleotides matching TRBD1. CDR3 size: 13 residues. The V gene end was trimmed by 9 bases and the J gene end by 7 bases; junction bases not matched to a gene: 8. From germline, CDR1 is MNHEY and CDR2 SVGAGI. This CDR3 is CASGSRDRGGYTF. The DNA of the CDR3 is TGTGCCAGTGGGTCGAGGGACAGGGGTGGCTACACCTTC.

The gene calls are TRBV7-2 and TRBJ2-7, with TRBD1 identical over 11 bases. J was trimmed by 9 bases and V by 5 bases; bases with no gene match: 12. Looked up from germline, CDR1 is SGHTA and CDR2 is FQGNSA. CDR3 length: 15 residues. The CDR3 reads CASSRLGQGALRQYF. For the CDR3, the DNA is TGTGCCAGCAGCCGCCTTGGACAGGGGGCTTTAAGGCAGTACTTC.

The chain joins TRBV7-2 to TRBJ2-7; tentatively, D is TRBD2 (6 bases). V was shortened by 5 bases and J by 7 bases, with 12 bases between the two germline ends. CDR3 length: 12 amino acids. Per the germline V gene, CDR1 is SGHTA and CDR2 is FQGNSA. Written as DNA, the CDR3 is TGTGCCAGCAGCCTGGGGGGAGGTGAGCAGTACTTC. Translation gives CASSLGGGEQYF.

This clone was picked up many times. The identical CDR3 is also encoded by other nucleotide sequences in the sample. The rearrangement uses TRBV4-3 and TRBJ2-2, with unresolved D. V was cut by 0 bases and J by 5 bases, with 7 bases left in between. This CDR3 comprises 14 residues. Germline values: CDR1 LGHNA, CDR2 YSLEER. The CDR3: CASSQDPRTGELFF. For the CDR3, the DNA is TGCGCCAGCAGCCAAGATCCTCGGACCGGGGAGCTGTTTTTT.